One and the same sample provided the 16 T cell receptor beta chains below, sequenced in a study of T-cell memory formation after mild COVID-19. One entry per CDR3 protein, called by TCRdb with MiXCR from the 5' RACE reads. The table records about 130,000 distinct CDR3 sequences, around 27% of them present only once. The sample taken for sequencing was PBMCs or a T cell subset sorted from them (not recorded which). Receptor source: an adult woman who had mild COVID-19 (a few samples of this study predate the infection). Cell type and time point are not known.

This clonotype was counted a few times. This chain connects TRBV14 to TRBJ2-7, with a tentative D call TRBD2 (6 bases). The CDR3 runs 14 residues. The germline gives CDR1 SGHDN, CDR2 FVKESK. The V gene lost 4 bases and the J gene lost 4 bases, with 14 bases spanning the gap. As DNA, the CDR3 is TGTGCCAGCAGCCTGGGACTGAACCTATACGAGCAGTACTTC. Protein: CASSLGLNLYEQYF. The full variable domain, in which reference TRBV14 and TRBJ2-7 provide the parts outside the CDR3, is EAGVTQFPSHSVIEKGQTVTLRCDPISGHDNLYWYRRVMGKEIKFLLHFVKESKQDESGMPNNRFLAERTGGTYSTLKVQPAELEDSGVYFCASSLGLNLYEQYFGPGTRLTVT.

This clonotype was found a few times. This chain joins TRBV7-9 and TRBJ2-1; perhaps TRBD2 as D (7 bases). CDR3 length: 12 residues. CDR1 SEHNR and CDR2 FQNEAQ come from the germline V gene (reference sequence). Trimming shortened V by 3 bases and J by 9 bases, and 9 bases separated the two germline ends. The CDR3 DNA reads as TGTGCCAGCAGCTTTGGGGGGGCTGAGCAGTTCTTC. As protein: CASSFGGAEQFF.

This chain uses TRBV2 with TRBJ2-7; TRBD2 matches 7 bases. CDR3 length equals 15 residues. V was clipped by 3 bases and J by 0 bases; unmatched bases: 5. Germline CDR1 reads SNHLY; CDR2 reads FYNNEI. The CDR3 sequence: CASSDTSASSYEQYF. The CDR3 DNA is TGTGCCAGCAGTGACACTAGCGCGAGCTCCTACGAGCAGTACTTC. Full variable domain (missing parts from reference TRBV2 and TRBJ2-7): EPEVTQTPSHQVTQMGQEVILRCVPISNHLYFYWYRQILGQKVEFLVSFYNNEISEKSEIFDDQFSVERPDGSNFTLKIRSTKLEDSAMYFCASSDTSASSYEQYFGPGTRLTVT.

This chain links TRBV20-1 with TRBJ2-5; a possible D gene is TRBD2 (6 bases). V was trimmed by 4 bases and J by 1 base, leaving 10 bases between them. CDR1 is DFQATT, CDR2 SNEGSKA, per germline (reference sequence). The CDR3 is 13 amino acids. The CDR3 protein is CSAIGGFQETQYF. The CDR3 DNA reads TGCAGTGCTATCGGGGGATTCCAAGAGACCCAGTACTTC.

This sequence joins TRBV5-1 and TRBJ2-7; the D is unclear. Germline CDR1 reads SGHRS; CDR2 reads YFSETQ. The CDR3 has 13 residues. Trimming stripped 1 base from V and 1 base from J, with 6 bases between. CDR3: CASSLSPSYEQYF. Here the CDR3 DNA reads TGCGCCAGCAGCTTGTCCCCGTCCTACGAGCAGTACTTC.

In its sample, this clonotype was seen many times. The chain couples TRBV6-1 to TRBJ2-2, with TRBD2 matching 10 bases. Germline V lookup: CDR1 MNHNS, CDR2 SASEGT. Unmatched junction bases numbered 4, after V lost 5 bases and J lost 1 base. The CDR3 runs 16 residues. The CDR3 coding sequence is TGTGCCAGCAGTAGACTAGCGGGCCAGAACACCGGGGAGCTGTTTTTT. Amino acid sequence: CASSRLAGQNTGELFF.

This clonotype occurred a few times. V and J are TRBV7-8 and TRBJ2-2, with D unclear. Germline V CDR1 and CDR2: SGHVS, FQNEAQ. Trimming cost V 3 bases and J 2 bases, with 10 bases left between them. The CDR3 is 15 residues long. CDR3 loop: CASSFTEINTGELFF. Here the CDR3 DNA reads TGTGCCAGCAGCTTTACGGAGATAAACACCGGGGAGCTGTTTTTT.

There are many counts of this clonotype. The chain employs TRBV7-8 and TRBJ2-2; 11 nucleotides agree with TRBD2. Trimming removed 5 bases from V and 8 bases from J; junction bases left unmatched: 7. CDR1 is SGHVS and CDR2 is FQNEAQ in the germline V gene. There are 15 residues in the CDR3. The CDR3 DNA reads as TGTGCCAGCAGCCACGGGACTAGCGGAGGGGGGGAGCTGTTTTTT. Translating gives CASSHGTSGGGELFF.

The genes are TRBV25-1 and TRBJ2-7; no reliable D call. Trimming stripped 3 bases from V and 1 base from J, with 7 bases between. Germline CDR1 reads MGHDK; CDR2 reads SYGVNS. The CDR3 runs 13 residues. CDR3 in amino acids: CASSDSPSYEQYF. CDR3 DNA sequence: TGTGCCAGCAGTGACAGTCCGTCCTACGAGCAGTACTTC.

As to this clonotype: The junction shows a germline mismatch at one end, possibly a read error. The CDR3 loop reads CASRVGGATGELFF. CDR3 nucleotide sequence: TGTGCCAGCAGAGTAGGGGGCGCTACCGGGGAGCTGTTTTTT. This chain joins TRBV9 and TRBJ2-2; 7 bases match TRBD1. Germline V gene sequence: CDR1 SGDLS, CDR2 YYNGEE. The CDR3 totals 14 residues. The variable domain in full, with the rest retrieved from reference TRBV9 and TRBJ2-2, is DSGVTQTPKHLITATGQRVTLRCSPRSGDLSVYWYQQSLDQGLQFLIQYYNGEERAKGNILERFSAQQFPDLHSELNLSSLELGDSALYFCASRVGGATGELFFGEGSRLTVL.

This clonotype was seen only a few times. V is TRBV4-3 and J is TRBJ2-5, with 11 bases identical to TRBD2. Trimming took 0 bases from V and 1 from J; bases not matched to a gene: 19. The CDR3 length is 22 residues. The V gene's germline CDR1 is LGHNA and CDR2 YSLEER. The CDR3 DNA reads TGCGCCAGCAGCCAAGATCACAGGGCTGGGACTAGCGGAGCGGACTTCCAAGAGACCCAGTACTTC. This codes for CASSQDHRAGTSGADFQETQYF.

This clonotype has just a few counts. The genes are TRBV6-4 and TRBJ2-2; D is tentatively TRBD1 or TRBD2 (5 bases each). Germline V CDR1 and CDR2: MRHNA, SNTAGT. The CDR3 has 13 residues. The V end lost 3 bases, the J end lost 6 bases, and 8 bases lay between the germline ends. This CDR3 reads CASSEVGAGELFF. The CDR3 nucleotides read TGTGCCAGCAGTGAGGTGGGGGCCGGGGAGCTGTTTTTT.

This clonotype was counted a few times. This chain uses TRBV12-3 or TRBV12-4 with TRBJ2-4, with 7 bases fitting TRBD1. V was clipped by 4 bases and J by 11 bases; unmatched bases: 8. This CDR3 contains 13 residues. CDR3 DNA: TGTGCCAGCAGTTCGGGGACAGAGATCGTTCAGTACTTC. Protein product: CASSSGTEIVQYF.

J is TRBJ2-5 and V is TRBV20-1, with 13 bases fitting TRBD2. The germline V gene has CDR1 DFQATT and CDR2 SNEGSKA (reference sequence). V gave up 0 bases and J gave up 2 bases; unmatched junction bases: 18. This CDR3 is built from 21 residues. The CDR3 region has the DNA TGCAGTGCTAGAGAGAACCCTCCGGGACTAGCGGGAAGAGGGACTCAAGAGACCCAGTACTTC. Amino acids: CSARENPPGLAGRGTQETQYF.

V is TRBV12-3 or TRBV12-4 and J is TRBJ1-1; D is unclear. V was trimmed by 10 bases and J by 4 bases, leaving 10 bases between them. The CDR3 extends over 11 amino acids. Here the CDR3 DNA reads TGTGCCACGAGAGAGATCACTGAAGCTTTCTTT. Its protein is CATREITEAFF.

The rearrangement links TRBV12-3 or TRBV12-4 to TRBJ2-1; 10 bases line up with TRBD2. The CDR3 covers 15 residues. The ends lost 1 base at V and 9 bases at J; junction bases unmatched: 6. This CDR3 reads CASSLVAGGLGEQFF. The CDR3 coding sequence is TGTGCCAGCAGTTTAGTAGCGGGGGGACTCGGTGAGCAGTTCTTC.